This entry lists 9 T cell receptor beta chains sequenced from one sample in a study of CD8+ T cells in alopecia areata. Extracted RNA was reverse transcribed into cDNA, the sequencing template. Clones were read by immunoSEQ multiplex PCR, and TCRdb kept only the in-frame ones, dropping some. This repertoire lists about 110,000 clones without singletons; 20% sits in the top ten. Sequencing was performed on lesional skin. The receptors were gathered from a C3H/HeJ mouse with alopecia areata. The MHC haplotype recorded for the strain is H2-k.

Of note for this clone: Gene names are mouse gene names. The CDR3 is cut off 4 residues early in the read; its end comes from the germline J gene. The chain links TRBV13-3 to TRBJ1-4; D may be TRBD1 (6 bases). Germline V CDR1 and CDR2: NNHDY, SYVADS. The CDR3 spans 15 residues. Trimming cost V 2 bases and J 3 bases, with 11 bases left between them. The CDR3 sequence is CASSEGGETNERLFF. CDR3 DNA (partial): TGTGCCAGCAGTGAAGGGGGAGAAACCAACGAA.

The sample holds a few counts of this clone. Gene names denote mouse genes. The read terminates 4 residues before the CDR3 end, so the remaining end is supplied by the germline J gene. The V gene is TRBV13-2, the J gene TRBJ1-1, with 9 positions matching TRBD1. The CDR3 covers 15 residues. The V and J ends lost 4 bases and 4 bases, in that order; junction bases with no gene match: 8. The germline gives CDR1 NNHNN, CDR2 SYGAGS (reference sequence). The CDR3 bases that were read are TGTGCCAGCGGTAGGTACAGGGGGCGGGGCACA. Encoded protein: CASGRYRGRGT. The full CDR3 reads CASGRYRGRGTEVFF.

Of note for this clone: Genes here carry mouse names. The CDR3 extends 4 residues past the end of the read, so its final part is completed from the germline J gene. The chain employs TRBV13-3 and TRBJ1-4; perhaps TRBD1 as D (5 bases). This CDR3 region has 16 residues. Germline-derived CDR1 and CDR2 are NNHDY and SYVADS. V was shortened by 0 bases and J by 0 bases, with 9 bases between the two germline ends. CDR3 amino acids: CASSDGTNLSNERLFF. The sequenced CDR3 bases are TGTGCCAGCAGTGATGGGACAAACCTTTCCAACGAA.

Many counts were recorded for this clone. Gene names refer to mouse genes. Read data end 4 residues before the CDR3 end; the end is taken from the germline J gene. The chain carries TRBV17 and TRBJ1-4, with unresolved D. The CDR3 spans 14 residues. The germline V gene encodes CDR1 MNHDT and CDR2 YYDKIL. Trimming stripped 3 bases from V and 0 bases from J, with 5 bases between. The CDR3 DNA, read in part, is TGTGCTAGCAGTAGCCAGATTTCCAACGAA. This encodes CASSSQISNE. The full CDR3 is CASSSQISNERLFF.

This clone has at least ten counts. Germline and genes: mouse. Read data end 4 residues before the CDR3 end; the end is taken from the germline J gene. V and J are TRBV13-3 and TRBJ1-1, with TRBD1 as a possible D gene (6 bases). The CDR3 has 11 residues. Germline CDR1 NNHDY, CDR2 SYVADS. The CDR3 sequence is CASTDRTEVFF. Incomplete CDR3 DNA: TGTGCCAGCACAGACAGGACA.

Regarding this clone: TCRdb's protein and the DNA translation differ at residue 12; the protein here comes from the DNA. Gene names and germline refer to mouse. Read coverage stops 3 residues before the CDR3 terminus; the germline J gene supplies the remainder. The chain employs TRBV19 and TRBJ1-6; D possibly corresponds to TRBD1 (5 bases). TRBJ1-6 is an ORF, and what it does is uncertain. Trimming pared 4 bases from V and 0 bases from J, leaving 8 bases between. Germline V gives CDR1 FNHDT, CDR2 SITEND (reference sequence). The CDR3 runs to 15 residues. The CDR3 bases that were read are TGTGCCAGCAGTTGGACATCTTCCTATAATTCGCCC. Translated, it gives CASSWTSSYNSP. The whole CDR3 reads CASSWTSSYNSPLYF.

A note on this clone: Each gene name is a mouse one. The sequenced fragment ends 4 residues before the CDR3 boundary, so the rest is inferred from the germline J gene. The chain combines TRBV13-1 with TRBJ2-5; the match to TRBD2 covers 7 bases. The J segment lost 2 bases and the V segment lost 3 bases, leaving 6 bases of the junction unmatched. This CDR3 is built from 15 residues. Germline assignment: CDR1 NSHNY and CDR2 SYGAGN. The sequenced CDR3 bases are TGTGCCAGCAGTGCCTCCGACTGGGTCCAAGAC. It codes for CASSASDWVQD. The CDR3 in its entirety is CASSASDWVQDTQYF.

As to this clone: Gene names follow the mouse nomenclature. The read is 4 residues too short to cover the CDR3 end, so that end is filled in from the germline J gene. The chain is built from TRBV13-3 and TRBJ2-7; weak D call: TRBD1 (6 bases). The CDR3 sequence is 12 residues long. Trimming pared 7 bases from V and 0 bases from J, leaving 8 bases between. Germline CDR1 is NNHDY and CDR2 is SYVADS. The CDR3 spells CASLGGSYEQYF. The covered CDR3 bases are TGTGCCAGCCTAGGGGGCTCCTAT.

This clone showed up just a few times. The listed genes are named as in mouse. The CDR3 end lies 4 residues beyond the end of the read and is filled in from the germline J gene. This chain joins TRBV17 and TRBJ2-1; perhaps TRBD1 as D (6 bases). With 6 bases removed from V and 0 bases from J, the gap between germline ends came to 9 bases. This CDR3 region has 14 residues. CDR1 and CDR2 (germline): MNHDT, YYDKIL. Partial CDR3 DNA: TGTGCTAGCAGAACGACAGGTAACTATGCT. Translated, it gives CASRTTGNYA. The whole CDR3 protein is CASRTTGNYAEQFF.